The source of this T cell receptor (beta chain) is a study of post-analysis software for immune sequencing data (dated by TCRdb to between 2014 and 2017). For context, the study as a whole: Relapsing-remitting, secondary progressive and progressive-relapsing multiple sclerosis were recorded as disease courses, and subtype annotation was lacking for some patients. Patient repertoires were compared against roughly 12 previously published healthy control repertoires from donors aged roughly 6 to 25 years. A subset of samples was prepared in parallel using single-end sample barcoding, then pooled and co-amplified after Illumina adapter ligation. Overall results and qualifications from the work: The control group was slightly older than the multiple sclerosis patient group. Multiple sclerosis patients had significantly lower normalized Chao1 diversity than controls, a result that suggests substantial peripheral T-cell clonal expansion. Direct clustering with F measure showed strong co-clustering of samples prepared in the same batch, prompting a batch-effect correction. Patients showed significantly higher frequencies than controls for 4 or 5 TRBV segments, among them TRBV5-6, TRBV5-1 and TRBV20-1.

Libraries were made using PCR. Reads for this sample came from an Illumina HiSeq 2500. To reduce PCR and sequencing biases, unique molecular identifiers were incorporated into the TCR beta cDNA libraries. Some 500,000 cDNA molecules were obtained for every 1 to 10 million input T cells, so each molecule roughly corresponded to one T cell. The patient libraries were prepared and sequenced with the same protocol used for the earlier healthy control dataset. Within a given batch, samples were prepared together, multiplexed and sequenced on the same HiSeq lane. For the original study's pipeline: Raw barcoded reads were processed with MIGEC, and single-read molecular identifier groups were discarded before consensus assembly and CDR3 extraction. Clonotype tables were post-analysed with VDJtools, and diversity was normalized by down-sampling all datasets to the smallest sample size. In repertoire overlap clustering, CDR3 amino acid sequences, but not nucleotide sequences, were matched to correct batch-related cross-sample contamination. TCRdb handled the public reads itself, with Q25 trimming in fastp and clone calling in MiXCR, and kept productive beta chains. Merged by CDR3 protein, the rows form single entries marked with the most common genes and DNA. What appears here as the V and J calls and clone size reflects TCRdb's work, not the paper's. Recorded for this sample are a few hundred thousand distinct CDR3 sequences; around a third of them occurred a single time. The ten top clones hold around 6% of the sample.

The junction carries 16 bases between V and J, which are trimmed by 8 bases and 0 bases respectively. CDR1 and CDR2 (DFQATT, SNEGSKA) derive from the germline V gene (reference sequence). Spanning cysteine to phenylalanine, the CDR3 consists of 14 amino acids. Kept here is only the CDR3 DNA, which spans 42 bases and is read in frame from base 1. To demonstrate the VDJtools post-analysis software, the study profiled TCR beta repertoires from the peripheral blood of about 13 young patients with multiple sclerosis. Multiple sclerosis patients were children and adolescents aged about 6 to 16 years. Note on this clonotype: Its antigen is not yet known. No much larger clone is present one base from it, and per-base qualities are unavailable.

This sequence was found in a girl under 18 with multiple sclerosis. The source material was blood. This sequence uses TRBV20-1 and TRBJ2-5; the D gene is perhaps TRBD1 or TRBD2, as each covers 5 bases. For the CDR3, the sequence is CSRTRDGDQETQYF. The nucleotide sequence is given as TGCAGTAGAACCCGGGACGGTGACCAAGAGACCCAGTACTTC.